Below are 31 T cell receptor beta chains sequenced from a single sample in a study of cytomegalovirus exposure and HLA in healthy donors. The PCR had 60 Vbeta and 13 Jbeta primers. Profiled with immunoSEQ multiplex PCR; TCRdb holds only in-frame clones, not every one. The table shows 140,000 or so clones, with approximately 91% occurring only once. Sequenced: PBMCs. These receptor sequences come from a woman in her thirties or forties in good health and CMV-seronegative.

V gene TRBV5-4 combines with J gene TRBJ1-1; D is uncertain. With 0 bases removed from V and 0 bases from J, the gap between germline ends came to 9 bases. The CDR3 totals 15 residues. The germline V gene encodes CDR1 SGHNT and CDR2 YYREEE (reference sequence). The CDR3 spells CASSLVGNMNTEAFF. The CDR3 coding sequence is TGTGCCAGCAGCTTGGTCGGGAACATGAACACTGAAGCTTTCTTT.

The V call is TRBV7-6, the J call TRBJ2-7, with 12 nucleotides matching TRBD1. This CDR3 spans 16 amino acids. With 5 bases clipped from V and 6 bases from J, the junction kept 11 bases outside the gene matches. The germline gives CDR1 SGHVS, CDR2 FNYEAQ. The CDR3 nucleotides are TGTGCCAGCAGCAACTTGCGGGACAGGGGGCTAAGCGAGCAGTACTTC. It translates to CASSNLRDRGLSEQYF.

CDR3 coding DNA: TGTGCCAGCAGCTCTCTGGGCCTAGGGGGCATTCAGTACTTC. Amino acids: CASSSLGLGGIQYF. The chain employs TRBV11-3 and TRBJ2-4, with D possibly TRBD1 on 6 matching bases. Germline V gene lookup returns CDR1 SGHNT and CDR2 YENEEA. The V and J ends lost 4 bases and 9 bases respectively, with 16 bases between them. This CDR3 has 14 residues.

The CDR3 DNA reads TGTGCCAGCAGGGGCGTTACAAGCAATCAGCCCCAGCATTTT. Translating gives CASRGVTSNQPQHF. This rearrangement joins TRBV2 to TRBJ1-5; the D is unclear. The CDR3 is 14 residues long. The V end lost 6 bases, the J end lost 1 base, and 10 bases lay between the germline ends. Germline V gene lookup returns CDR1 SNHLY and CDR2 FYNNEI.

The chain carries TRBV27 and TRBJ1-6; D gene ambiguous. The germline V gene has CDR1 MNHEY and CDR2 SMNVEV (reference sequence). The CDR3 spans 12 residues. Trimming took 2 bases from V and 11 from J, leaving 7 bases between them. CDR3 sequence (DNA): TGTGCCAGCAGTTTACAGAGGGCACCCCTCCACTTT. Residues: CASSLQRAPLHF.

The chain employs TRBV2 and TRBJ2-7; 12 nucleotides match TRBD2. Germline V lookup: CDR1 SNHLY, CDR2 FYNNEI. The CDR3 covers 15 residues. V trimming: 1 base; J trimming: 5 bases; junction bases outside the gene matches: 3. As DNA, the CDR3 is TGTGCCAGCAGTGAAGGGCTAGCGGGAGGGGACGAGCAGTACTTC. Translating gives CASSEGLAGGDEQYF.

The V gene is TRBV7-9, the J gene TRBJ2-5; 9 nucleotides match TRBD2. The CDR3 runs 15 residues. J gave up 1 base and V 2 bases, and 2 bases lay outside the gene matches. Per the germline V gene, CDR1 is SEHNR and CDR2 is FQNEAQ (reference sequence). Here the CDR3 DNA reads TGTGCCAGCAGCTTACAAGCGGGAGGCCAAGAGACCCAGTACTTC. This codes for CASSLQAGGQETQYF.

The rearrangement joins TRBV6-4 to TRBJ2-1, with 8 bases lining up with TRBD2. Unmatched junction bases numbered 4, after V lost 5 bases and J lost 1 base. CDR1 and CDR2 from the germline V gene are MRHNA and SNTAGT. This CDR3 region has 15 residues. The CDR3 region is CASSISGNSYNEQFF. CDR3 DNA sequence: TGTGCCAGCAGTATTAGCGGGAATTCCTACAATGAGCAGTTCTTC.

This clone is judged medium-sized. The chain carries TRBV19 and TRBJ2-7; TRBD1 is a possible D gene (5 bases). V was pared by 7 bases and J by 3 bases, with 19 bases between. Germline lookup yields CDR1 LNHDA and CDR2 SQIVND (reference sequence). The CDR3 consists of 15 residues. The CDR3 DNA sequence: TGTGCCAGTACCCCTGGCATGGGGCACTTCTACGAGCAGTACTTC. It encodes CASTPGMGHFYEQYF.

As to this clone: The junction and the germline gene differ at one end; a read error may be behind it. The chain couples TRBV7-9 to TRBJ1-1; weak D call: TRBD1 (5 bases). CDR3 size: 13 residues. Looked up from germline, CDR1 is SEHNR and CDR2 is FQNEAQ (reference sequence). This chain's CDR3 is CSSIRLSDTSAFF. The CDR3 region has the DNA TGTTCCAGCATCCGTCTATCGGACACCTCCGCTTTCTTT.

In nucleotides, the CDR3 is TGTGCCAGCAGCTTCCGCGACACTGAAGCTTTCTTT. Amino acids: CASSFRDTEAFF. This chain connects TRBV6-1 to TRBJ1-1; no definite D call. V shed 6 bases and J shed 3 bases, with 8 bases lying between them. This CDR3 is 12 amino acids long. The germline CDR1 and CDR2 sequences are MNHNS and SASEGT.

About this clone: Other DNA sequences in the sample encode the same CDR3. V is TRBV10-3 and J is TRBJ2-1; TRBD2 matches 8 bases. The CDR3 sequence is 15 residues long. V shed 3 bases, J shed 4 bases, and the junction held 5 bases outside the gene matches. Germline V CDR1 and CDR2: ENHRY, SYGVKD. This chain's CDR3 is CAISEPTSGYNEQFF. The CDR3 nucleotides are TGTGCCATCAGTGAACCCACTAGCGGTTACAATGAGCAGTTCTTC.

The rearrangement uses TRBV21-1 and TRBJ2-1; TRBD2, the table's D call, was not compared with the DNA. TRBV21-1 is described as a pseudogene. The CDR3 loop spans 17 amino acids. In nucleotides, the CDR3 is TGTGCCAGCAGCAAAGCGCGGAGAGGGAGCGATTACAATGAGCAGTTCTTC. Translated: CASSKARRGSDYNEQFF.

The chain is built from TRBV5-1 and TRBJ2-2, with TRBD1 as a possible D gene (5 bases). Trimming pared 4 bases from V and 4 bases from J, leaving 14 bases between. Germline V gives CDR1 SGHRS, CDR2 YFSETQ. This CDR3 has 15 amino acids. DNA for the CDR3: TGCGCCAGCAGCGCCAATACAGGAGTCACCGGGGAGCTGTTTTTT. Its protein product is CASSANTGVTGELFF.

The rearrangement joins TRBV6-5 to TRBJ1-5; D is uncertain. The CDR3 runs to 14 residues. V was pared by 5 bases and J by 3 bases, with 11 bases between. Germline V gives CDR1 MNHEY, CDR2 SVGAGI. The CDR3 loop is CASSPGQYNQPQHF. In DNA form, the CDR3 reads TGTGCCAGCAGTCCTGGGCAGTACAATCAGCCCCAGCATTTT.

This clone showed up just once. This chain uses TRBV14 with TRBJ1-1, with D maybe TRBD1 (6 bases). From germline, CDR1 is SGHDN and CDR2 FVKESK. This CDR3 is built from 13 residues. V shed 4 bases and J shed 2 bases, with 8 bases lying between them. The CDR3, as DNA: TGTGCCAGCAGCCTACAGGGTAACACTGAAGCTTTCTTT. Its translation is CASSLQGNTEAFF.

Details on this clone: One end of the junction fails to match germline, which may point to a read error. The chain couples TRBV7-9 to TRBJ2-7; D is undetermined. CDR1 SEHNR and CDR2 FQNEAQ come from the germline V gene (reference sequence). The CDR3 spans 12 residues. The chain's CDR3 is CSSSLVSYEQYF. In DNA, the CDR3 is TGTTCCAGCAGCTTAGTTTCTTACGAGCAGTACTTC.

The chain combines TRBV5-8 with TRBJ1-5; no definite D call. With 4 bases removed from V and 4 bases from J, the gap between germline ends came to 6 bases. This CDR3 comprises 12 residues. CDR1 and CDR2 from the germline V gene are SGHTS and YDEGEE. CDR3 region: CASSHQNQPQHF. DNA for the CDR3: TGTGCCAGCAGCCACCAGAATCAGCCCCAGCATTTT.

The chain has TRBV6-1 and TRBJ1-4, with D tentatively TRBD1 (5 bases). This CDR3 is built from 16 residues. The V end lost 2 bases, the J end lost 2 bases, and 12 bases lay between the germline ends. Looked up from germline, CDR1 is MNHNS and CDR2 is SASEGT. In nucleotides, the CDR3 is TGTGCCAGCAGTGAACGGGAGGGGTCCACTAATGAAAAACTGTTTTTT. As protein: CASSEREGSTNEKLFF.

The chain links TRBV7-3 to TRBJ1-1; D is possibly TRBD1 (5 bases). The germline V gene has CDR1 SGHTA and CDR2 FQGTGA. The CDR3 runs to 14 residues. V was clipped by 6 bases and J by 1 base, with 12 bases between them. The CDR3 DNA reads as TGTGCCAGCAGGCGGGGGAGGGAGAACACTGAAGCTTTCTTT. Its translation is CASRRGRENTEAFF.

The gene calls are TRBV13 and TRBJ2-7, with TRBD2 as a possible D gene (6 bases). V was pared by 3 bases and J by 1 base, with 10 bases between. The CDR3 contains 14 residues. Germline V gene lookup returns CDR1 PRHDT and CDR2 FYEKMQ (reference sequence). CDR3 protein: CASSLTGLSYEQYF. The CDR3 bases are TGTGCCAGCAGCTTGACGGGACTTTCCTACGAGCAGTACTTC.

This clone is a singleton in its sample. The chain recombines TRBV5-1 with TRBJ2-7; D is unclear. V was shortened by 1 base and J by 2 bases, with 13 bases between the two germline ends. Germline assignment: CDR1 SGHRS and CDR2 YFSETQ. This CDR3 contains 15 residues. CDR3 in DNA: TGCGCCAGCAGCTTGATGTCCGGTGGGCCCTACGAGCAGTACTTC. Protein: CASSLMSGGPYEQYF. Combining the CDR3 with reference TRBV5-1 and TRBJ2-7 gives the whole variable domain KAGVTQTPRYLIKTRGQQVTLSCSPISGHRSVSWYQQTPGQGLQFLFEYFSETQRNKGNFPGRFSGRQFSNSRSEMNVSTLELGDSALYLCASSLMSGGPYEQYFGPGTRLTVT.

The rearrangement uses TRBV11-2 and TRBJ2-7; D is perhaps TRBD1 (6 bases). Per the germline V gene, CDR1 is SGHAT and CDR2 is FQNNGV. Trimming took off 1 base at V and 6 bases at J, with 19 bases between the two ends. The CDR3 runs 16 residues. The CDR3 sequence is CASSLGYTTRGSEQYF. The DNA of the CDR3 is TGTGCCAGCAGCTTAGGTTACACGACCAGGGGATCCGAGCAGTACTTC.

The chain combines TRBV7-3 with TRBJ2-5; a possible D gene is TRBD1 (5 bases). With 5 bases removed from V and 5 bases from J, the gap between germline ends came to 12 bases. The CDR3 has 13 residues. Germline V gene sequence: CDR1 SGHTA, CDR2 FQGTGA. The CDR3 DNA reads TGTGCCAGCAGCATCCAGGGCAGGGAGACCCAGTACTTC. This gives the protein CASSIQGRETQYF. The full variable domain, rest sourced from reference TRBV7-3 and TRBJ2-5, is GAGVSQTPSNKVTEKGKYVELRCDPISGHTALYWYRQSLGQGPEFLIYFQGTGAADDSGLPNDRFFAVRPEGSVSTLKIQRTERGDSAVYLCASSIQGRETQYFGPGTRLLVL.

The rearrangement joins TRBV11-3 to TRBJ2-1; 8 nucleotides align to TRBD2. With 3 bases clipped from V and 12 bases from J, the junction kept 25 bases outside the gene matches. This CDR3 is built from 19 residues. The germline CDR1 and CDR2 sequences are SGHNT and YENEEA. The CDR3 sequence is CASSFRSTSVLPEATGQFF. Here the CDR3 DNA reads TGTGCCAGCAGCTTCCGATCGACTAGCGTCTTACCCGAAGCAACCGGGCAGTTCTTC.

This rearrangement joins TRBV9 to TRBJ2-2; tentatively, D is TRBD1 (5 bases). Deletions cut 4 bases from V and 5 bases from J, with 12 bases between. The CDR3 runs 14 residues. Germline values: CDR1 SGDLS, CDR2 YYNGEE. CDR3 amino acids: CASSTDIGTGELFF. CDR3 DNA: TGTGCCAGCAGCACGGACATAGGGACCGGGGAGCTGTTTTTT.

The J gene is TRBJ2-7, the V gene TRBV10-3; 8 nucleotides match TRBD2. Germline-derived CDR1 and CDR2 are ENHRY and SYGVKD. The CDR3 contains 19 residues. The ends lost 6 bases at V and 5 bases at J; junction bases unmatched: 24. The CDR3, as DNA: TGTGCCATCAGCCTTACGAGGGGGGTCCGAAGCGGGAGTACCAACGAGCAGTACTTC. Translation: CAISLTRGVRSGSTNEQYF.

This clone is a singleton in its sample. The V gene is TRBV10-3, the J gene TRBJ2-2; the match to TRBD2 covers 10 bases. Germline assignment: CDR1 ENHRY and CDR2 SYGVKD. The CDR3 totals 14 residues. V was pared by 10 bases and J by 1 base, with 3 bases of the junction left unmatched. The CDR3 nucleotides read TGTGCCACCCGGACTAGCGGGAACACCGGGGAGCTGTTTTTT. This sequence encodes CATRTSGNTGELFF.

The chain recombines TRBV4-3 with TRBJ2-2; D might be TRBD1 (5 bases). This CDR3 is built from 17 residues. V was cut by 0 bases and J by 6 bases, with 17 bases left in between. The germline gives CDR1 LGHNA, CDR2 YSLEER. Here the CDR3 DNA reads TGCGCCAGCAGCCAAGATGTCTTCAGGGCAAGTCCCGGGGAGCTGTTTTTT. This codes for CASSQDVFRASPGELFF.

The table lists this clone with a count of one. This rearrangement joins TRBV10-1 to TRBJ1-5; TRBD1 matches 10 bases. Germline trimming cut 4 bases from V and 4 bases from J; bases unmatched to any gene: 7. CDR1 WNHNN and CDR2 SYGVQD come from the germline V gene (reference sequence). The CDR3 runs to 16 residues. CDR3 in amino acids: CASSVCRTGGNQPQHF. In DNA form, the CDR3 reads TGCGCCAGCAGTGTCTGTCGGACAGGGGGAAATCAGCCCCAGCATTTT.

The V call is TRBV5-4, the J call TRBJ2-5; possible D gene TRBD1, 8 bases. The V end was cut by 4 bases, the J end by 5 bases, with 18 bases between. CDR1 and CDR2 from the germline V gene are SGHNT and YYREEE (reference sequence). The CDR3 extends over 15 amino acids. The CDR3 DNA reads as TGTGCCAGCAGCAGAACAGGGGGAGGGAAGGAGACCCAGTACTTC. The encoded protein is CASSRTGGGKETQYF.